The 31 T cell receptor beta chains reported below all come from one sample, sequenced in a study of T cells in Graves' hyperthyroidism and ophthalmopathy. Amplification of TCR beta CDR3 regions used RNA as the template. First-round RT-PCR targeting the TCR CDR3 was performed with the HTBI primer set. TCRdb independently ran MiXCR on the multiplex PCR reads; one entry per CDR3 protein. The table lists under 550,000 distinct CDR3 sequences, approximately 13% of them singletons. The specimen was blood. Every receptor here comes from a woman aged 18-29 years with Graves' hyperthyroidism.

This clonotype has a count of ten or more. The V and J genes are TRBV12-3 or TRBV12-4 and TRBJ2-2, with D maybe TRBD1 (5 bases). Trimming pared 5 bases from V and 5 bases from J, leaving 9 bases between. The CDR3 totals 13 residues. The CDR3 reads CASSVSGTGELFF. In DNA, the CDR3 is TGTGCCAGCAGTGTCTCAGGGACCGGGGAGCTGTTTTTT.

The rearrangement links TRBV27 to TRBJ1-5; D gene uncertain. The CDR3 extends over 13 amino acids. CDR1 is MNHEY, CDR2 SMNVEV, per germline (reference sequence). V dropped 1 base and J dropped 5 bases, with 6 bases sitting between them. CDR3: CASSLYGYQPQHF. Written as DNA, the CDR3 is TGTGCCAGCAGTTTATACGGTTATCAGCCCCAGCATTTT.

The chain has TRBV7-2 and TRBJ2-3; 13 positions match TRBD2. This CDR3 is 16 amino acids long. CDR1 SGHTA and CDR2 FQGNSA come from the germline V gene. The V and J ends lost 3 bases and 5 bases, in that order; junction bases with no gene match: 5. In DNA, the CDR3 is TGTGCCAGCAGCTTTCGGACTAGCGGGAGTGGAGATACGCAGTATTTT. This sequence encodes CASSFRTSGSGDTQYF.

This clonotype was found many times. V and J are TRBV28 and TRBJ1-5; TRBD1 aligns across 9 bases. CDR3 length: 13 residues. V shed 11 bases and J 1 base; nucleotides not matched to a gene: 3. CDR1 MDHEN and CDR2 SYDVKM come from the germline V gene. The CDR3 reads CAVGQGSNQPQHF. CDR3 nucleotide sequence: TGTGCCGTCGGACAGGGGAGCAATCAGCCCCAGCATTTT.

The table lists this clonotype with many counts. The chain joins TRBV7-9 to TRBJ2-5; D not resolved. CDR1 and CDR2 from the germline V gene are SEHNR and FQNEAQ (reference sequence). Trimming shortened V by 3 bases and J by 1 base, and 6 bases separated the two germline ends. This CDR3 is built from 13 residues. The CDR3 nucleotides are TGTGCCAGCAGCTTTGATAGCCAAGAGACCCAGTACTTC. Residues: CASSFDSQETQYF.

This clonotype was counted at least ten times. The chain uses TRBV30 and TRBJ1-5; TRBD1 is a possible D gene (5 bases). Per germline, CDR1 GTSNPN and CDR2 SVGIG (reference sequence). The CDR3 extends over 13 amino acids. Trimming removed 8 bases at V and 5 bases at J, with 16 bases between. The CDR3 nucleotides read TGTGCCGCCTCCGGGACGGACGATCAGCCCCAGCATTTT. It is translated as CAASGTDDQPQHF.

The chain combines TRBV5-4 with TRBJ2-1, with 8 bases aligning to TRBD2. This CDR3 region has 15 residues. Germline V CDR1 and CDR2: SGHNT, YYREEE (reference sequence). After removal of 0 bases from V and 8 bases from J, the junction contained 7 bases not matched to a gene. Here the CDR3 reads CASSLATGGRHEQFF. In DNA, the CDR3 is TGTGCCAGCAGCTTGGCCACGGGAGGGCGTCATGAGCAGTTCTTC.

This clonotype occurred many times. The chain joins TRBV20-1 to TRBJ2-7, with 12 bases identical to TRBD2. This CDR3 spans 17 amino acids. V gave up 3 bases and J gave up 3 bases; unmatched junction bases: 12. CDR1 and CDR2 (germline): DFQATT, SNEGSKA (reference sequence). The CDR3 region is CSASRLGLAGTGYEQYF. CDR3 bases: TGCAGTGCTAGCCGTCTTGGACTAGCGGGAACGGGCTACGAGCAGTACTTC.

This clonotype was observed many times. The chain uses TRBV28 and TRBJ2-5; 9 nucleotides match TRBD2. Germline loops: CDR1 MDHEN, CDR2 SYDVKM. J lost 5 bases, V lost 5 bases, and 9 bases had no gene match. The CDR3 loop spans 15 amino acids. DNA for the CDR3: TGTGCCAGCAGTGGGGCGGGGGGGCGACGCGAGACCCAGTACTTC. Translating it yields CASSGAGGRRETQYF.

J is TRBJ2-3 and V is TRBV7-9; the match to TRBD2 covers 8 bases. Trimming at V came to 5 bases and at J to 3 bases, leaving 13 bases not matched to a gene. The CDR3 is made up of 17 amino acids. Germline V gives CDR1 SEHNR, CDR2 FQNEAQ (reference sequence). CDR3 in amino acids: CASSPFPRGGVTDTQYF. The CDR3 DNA sequence: TGTGCCAGCAGCCCCTTCCCCCGGGGGGGAGTAACAGATACGCAGTATTTT.

This chain joins TRBV7-9 and TRBJ2-1, with 7 bases lining up with TRBD2. The ends lost 5 bases at V and 0 bases at J; junction bases unmatched: 16. Germline V gives CDR1 SEHNR, CDR2 FQNEAQ (reference sequence). The CDR3 runs to 19 residues. CDR3 sequence (DNA): TGTGCCAGCAGCGGCGGGGCGGCGGGAGCCGGGAGCTCCTACAATGAGCAGTTCTTC. This codes for CASSGGAAGAGSSYNEQFF. Complete variable domain (other parts from reference TRBV7-9 and TRBJ2-1): DTGVSQNPRHKITKRGQNVTFRCDPISEHNRLYWYRQTLGQGPEFLTYFQNEAQLEKSRLLSDRFSAERPKGSFSTLEIQRTEQGDSAMYLCASSGGAAGAGSSYNEQFFGPGTRLTVL.

This clonotype was detected many times. The chain combines TRBV12-3 or TRBV12-4 with TRBJ2-3; TRBD1 is a possible D gene (6 bases). Trimming took off 6 bases at V and 2 bases at J, with 12 bases between the two ends. There are 14 residues in the CDR3. CDR3 nucleotide sequence: TGTGCCAGCAGCCCCCAGGGGCCCACAGATACGCAGTATTTT. This gives the protein CASSPQGPTDTQYF.

At least ten counts were recorded for this clonotype. The chain couples TRBV10-3 to TRBJ1-2; TRBD1 agrees at 9 bases. The V gene end was trimmed by 11 bases and the J gene end by 2 bases; junction bases not matched to a gene: 21. The CDR3 contains 18 residues. Per the germline V gene, CDR1 is ENHRY and CDR2 is SYGVKD. The CDR3 here is CAAKTGIGTGFNNYGYTF. The CDR3 coding sequence is TGTGCCGCGAAAACTGGGATAGGGACAGGGTTCAACAACTATGGCTACACCTTC.

This clonotype was detected many times. The genes are TRBV7-8 and TRBJ2-1; 10 nucleotides line up with TRBD1. The CDR3 loop spans 12 amino acids. Germline V gene sequence: CDR1 SGHVS, CDR2 FQNEAQ. Trimming took 0 bases from V and 14 from J; bases not matched to a gene: 1. CDR3 coding DNA: TGTGCCAGCAGCTTAGCAGGGACAGGGGAGTTCTTC. Translated: CASSLAGTGEFF.

This clonotype was counted a few times. The V and J genes are TRBV28 and TRBJ1-1; possibly TRBD1 for D (6 bases). The ends were cut back, 3 bases at V and 2 bases at J, with 10 bases in the middle. CDR1 and CDR2 from the germline V gene are MDHEN and SYDVKM. The CDR3 totals 14 residues. CDR3 DNA sequence: TGTGCCAGCAGTTTGTCAGGGGAAAACACTGAAGCTTTCTTT. Amino acid sequence: CASSLSGENTEAFF.

This clonotype appeared many times. The limits of the CDR3 on the DNA are not certain, so only TCRdb's listed CDR3 is given. The gene calls are TRBV28 and TRBJ1-1; TRBD1 is the table's D call, not checked against the DNA. Germline CDR1 and CDR2: MDHEN and SYDVKM. The CDR3 length is 16 residues, termini included. The CDR3 loop is CASSFLAGKGDTEAFF.

The chain employs TRBV28 and TRBJ1-2, with D unresolved. Trimming removed 5 bases from V and 2 bases from J, with 18 bases in between. From germline, CDR1 is MDHEN and CDR2 SYDVKM. This CDR3 region has 16 residues. The DNA for the CDR3 is TGTGCCAGCAGTCTAACCCCCCCGTCCAGGAACTATGGCTACACCTTC. It translates to CASSLTPPSRNYGYTF.

The table lists this clonotype with many counts. The chain couples TRBV6-1 to TRBJ1-6, with 7 bases matching TRBD1. Germline CDR1 is MNHNS and CDR2 is SASEGT. V trimming: 3 bases; J trimming: 9 bases; junction bases outside the gene matches: 5. The CDR3 has 14 amino acids. In nucleotides, the CDR3 is TGTGCCAGCAGTGACAGGGGGAGCACTTCACCCCTCCACTTT. Translated: CASSDRGSTSPLHF.

This clonotype was observed a few times. V and J are TRBV11-2 and TRBJ1-4; D perhaps matches TRBD1 (6 bases). The ends were cut back, 4 bases at V and 3 bases at J, with 12 bases in the middle. Germline V gene sequence: CDR1 SGHAT, CDR2 FQNNGV. The CDR3 is 15 amino acids. CDR3 in DNA: TGTGCCAGCAGCTCCTACAGGGTTTCTAATGAAAAACTGTTTTTT. Its protein is CASSSYRVSNEKLFF.

There are many counts of this clonotype. The DNA of the CDR3 is TGCGCCAGCAGCTTCAATGGCGGATCTGGAAACACCATATATTTT. Translated, it gives CASSFNGGSGNTIYF. The rearrangement uses TRBV5-1 and TRBJ1-3; D gene unclear. The V end lost 2 bases, the J end lost 1 base, and 10 bases lay between the germline ends. CDR3 length: 15 amino acids. CDR1 and CDR2 (germline): SGHRS, YFSETQ.

The rearrangement links TRBV7-2 to TRBJ2-2; D is ambiguous. Germline V gene data show CDR1 as SGHTA and CDR2 as FQGNSA. V gave up 5 bases and J gave up 6 bases, with 10 bases separating them. The CDR3 is made up of 13 amino acids. CDR3 in amino acids: CASSPPSSGELFF. CDR3 bases: TGTGCCAGCAGCCCACCTTCGTCCGGGGAGCTGTTTTTT.

This clonotype was seen ten or more times. This chain links TRBV5-1 with TRBJ2-3; D ambiguous. Trimming cost V 0 bases and J 2 bases, with 13 bases left between them. Germline CDR1 is SGHRS and CDR2 is YFSETQ. This CDR3 has 16 amino acids. This CDR3 is CASSLGELPSTDTQYF. DNA for the CDR3: TGCGCCAGCAGCTTGGGGGAACTTCCGTCCACAGATACGCAGTATTTT.

This chain links TRBV12-3 or TRBV12-4 with TRBJ2-1; D uncertain. Between the trimmed V and J ends, which lost 6 bases and 7 bases, there was a span of 19 bases. The CDR3 has 15 amino acids. The CDR3 here is CASSTYSEVGNEQFF. The CDR3 region has the DNA TGTGCCAGCAGCACCTACTCAGAGGTCGGAAATGAGCAGTTCTTC.

Many counts were recorded for this clonotype. J is TRBJ2-3 and V is TRBV3-1, with D possibly matching TRBD2 (6 bases). The germline V and J ends were trimmed by 4 bases and 5 bases, with 13 bases remaining between them. Looked up from germline, CDR1 is LGHDT and CDR2 is YNNKEL (reference sequence). The CDR3 is 14 residues long. The CDR3 protein is CASSPPGTRDTQYF. In DNA form, the CDR3 reads TGTGCCAGCAGCCCCCCCGGGACTCGAGATACGCAGTATTTT.

In this sample, this clonotype turned up many times. V gene TRBV27 combines with J gene TRBJ2-3; D is uncertain. The CDR3 totals 14 residues. Germline V gene lookup returns CDR1 MNHEY and CDR2 SMNVEV (reference sequence). The V and J ends lost 6 bases and 6 bases respectively, with 16 bases between them. The CDR3 DNA is TGTGCCAGCAGGCTCTTTTCCCTGGGGGATACGCAGTATTTT. Protein: CASRLFSLGDTQYF.

This clonotype was detected ten times or more. The rearrangement links TRBV12-3 or TRBV12-4 to TRBJ1-1; 9 positions match TRBD1. J was trimmed by 5 bases and V by 5 bases; bases with no gene match: 9. The CDR3 runs to 15 residues. This CDR3 is CASSIHTGGRTEAFF. The CDR3 coding sequence is TGTGCCAGCAGTATACATACAGGGGGCAGGACTGAAGCTTTCTTT.

The rearrangement uses TRBV27 and TRBJ2-5, with 7 bases identical to TRBD1. Per the germline V gene, CDR1 is MNHEY and CDR2 is SMNVEV (reference sequence). The V segment lost 8 bases and the J segment 3 bases; nucleotides outside the gene matches: 15. This CDR3 spans 16 amino acids. The CDR3 DNA sequence: TGTGCCAGCCCTAGGTACGGCAGGGGGTCAAAAGAGACCCAGTACTTC. It is translated as CASPRYGRGSKETQYF.

This clonotype was recorded many times. V gene TRBV6-6 combines with J gene TRBJ1-5; D perhaps matches TRBD1 (5 bases). V was cut by 0 bases and J by 2 bases, with 11 bases left in between. The CDR3 covers 16 residues. CDR1 and CDR2 (germline): MNHNY, SVGAGI (reference sequence). The CDR3 DNA reads as TGTGCCAGCAGTTACTCGGGGGTTTTTGGCAATCAGCCCCAGCATTTT. This codes for CASSYSGVFGNQPQHF.

This clonotype was recorded many times. The chain carries TRBV19 and TRBJ1-1; the match to TRBD1 covers 12 bases. Unmatched junction bases numbered 4, after V lost 5 bases and J lost 6 bases. The CDR3 is 14 amino acids. Looked up from germline, CDR1 is LNHDA and CDR2 is SQIVND (reference sequence). The CDR3 loop reads CASSVGTGGSEAFF. Written as DNA, the CDR3 is TGTGCCAGTAGTGTTGGGACAGGGGGCTCTGAAGCTTTCTTT.

This clonotype has just a few counts. The chain combines TRBV20-1 with TRBJ2-7; TRBD2 aligns across 11 bases. The CDR3 has 16 amino acids. CDR1 is DFQATT and CDR2 is SNEGSKA in the germline V gene (reference sequence). With 7 bases clipped from V and 1 base from J, the junction kept 12 bases outside the gene matches. The CDR3 DNA sequence: TGCAGTGTTAACCCACTAGCGGGAGCGCAATCCTACGAGCAGTACTTC. Amino acid sequence: CSVNPLAGAQSYEQYF.

This clonotype came up many times. The genes are TRBV28 and TRBJ2-7, with D perhaps TRBD2 (6 bases). CDR1 and CDR2 (germline): MDHEN, SYDVKM. The CDR3 covers 12 residues. Between the trimmed V and J ends, which lost 6 bases and 4 bases, there was a span of 10 bases. CDR3 coding DNA: TGTGCCAGCAGGGGGGGTAGATACGAGCAGTACTTC. Translation: CASRGGRYEQYF.